This passage covers 23 T cell receptor beta chains from one sample sequenced in a study of T cells in Graves' hyperthyroidism and ophthalmopathy. Amplified regions were TCR beta CDR3 sequences from RNA transcripts. When the TCR CDR3 underwent first-round RT-PCR, the HTBI primer set was used. TCRdb re-derived calls from the multiplex PCR reads in MiXCR, one entry per CDR3 protein. This sample has roughly 380,000 distinct CDR3 sequences, with roughly 13% found just once. Sequences were obtained from blood. The receptors here all came from a woman aged 55-69 years with Graves' hyperthyroidism.

In its sample, this clonotype was seen a few times. V and J are TRBV5-1 and TRBJ2-7; TRBD2 aligns across 7 bases. Germline V lookup: CDR1 SGHRS, CDR2 YFSETQ. With 2 bases clipped from V and 3 bases from J, the junction kept 5 bases outside the gene matches. The CDR3 totals 14 residues. The CDR3 DNA reads as TGCGCCAGCAGCTTACCGGGACTAATCTACGAGCAGTACTTC. It encodes CASSLPGLIYEQYF.

V gene TRBV11-2 combines with J gene TRBJ2-5; D unclear. Germline values: CDR1 SGHAT, CDR2 FQNNGV. CDR3 length equals 13 residues. Trimming left V 0 bases short and J 7 bases short, with 9 bases between. CDR3 sequence: CASSLEPPGTQYF. CDR3 coding DNA: TGTGCCAGCAGCTTAGAGCCACCAGGGACCCAGTACTTC.

The sample holds many counts of this clonotype. This rearrangement joins TRBV12-3 or TRBV12-4 to TRBJ2-7, with 7 bases that match TRBD1. This CDR3 is built from 13 residues. The V and J ends lost 1 base and 6 bases, in that order; junction bases with no gene match: 3. DNA for the CDR3: TGTGCCAGCAGTTTAGTAGGGGGCGCCGAGCAGTACTTC. Amino acid sequence: CASSLVGGAEQYF.

This chain connects TRBV5-1 to TRBJ2-6; no clear D gene. This CDR3 has 15 residues. Trimming took 0 bases from V and 1 from J, leaving 5 bases between them. Germline V gives CDR1 SGHRS, CDR2 YFSETQ. DNA of the CDR3: TGCGCCAGCAGCTTGGCCTTGTCTGGGGCCAACGTCCTGACTTTC. Its protein product is CASSLALSGANVLTF.

The rearrangement joins TRBV7-6 to TRBJ2-3; D uncertain. Germline V gives CDR1 SGHVS, CDR2 FNYEAQ. V was pared by 4 bases and J by 6 bases, with 11 bases between. The CDR3 loop spans 13 amino acids. This CDR3 reads CASSSGPPDTQYF. The CDR3 DNA reads TGTGCCAGCAGCTCCGGACCCCCGGATACGCAGTATTTT.

The chain is built from TRBV19 and TRBJ2-4, with 8 bases matching TRBD1. CDR3 length equals 17 residues. Germline CDR1 LNHDA, CDR2 SQIVND (reference sequence). J was trimmed by 0 bases and V by 6 bases; bases with no gene match: 10. In DNA form, the CDR3 reads TGTGCCAGTAGGTTAACAGGGGGATCCCCAGCCAAAAACATTCAGTACTTC. Translation: CASRLTGGSPAKNIQYF. Based on the CDR3 plus reference TRBV19 and TRBJ2-4, the full variable domain is DGGITQSPKYLFRKEGQNVTLSCEQNLNHDAMYWYRQDPGQGLRLIYYSQIVNDFQKGDIAEGYSVSREKKESFPLTVTSAQKNPTAFYLCASRLTGGSPAKNIQYFGAGTRLSVL.

The sample holds many counts of this clonotype. The chain joins TRBV2 to TRBJ1-2, with D possibly matching TRBD1 (6 bases). Trimming left V 6 bases short and J 5 bases short, with 22 bases between. Germline V lookup: CDR1 SNHLY, CDR2 FYNNEI. The CDR3 runs to 16 residues. CDR3: CASRSLFTGWGYGYTF. The CDR3 coding sequence is TGTGCCAGCAGATCCTTATTTACAGGGTGGGGATATGGCTACACCTTC.

The V and J genes are TRBV29-1 and TRBJ2-1, with 9 bases aligning to TRBD2. This CDR3 is built from 15 residues. V trimming: 5 bases; J trimming: 9 bases; junction bases outside the gene matches: 14. Germline-derived CDR1 and CDR2 are SQVTM and ANQGSEA. CDR3 nucleotide sequence: TGCAGCGTTAACTTACTTGCGGGAGGGCCCCCTGAGCAGTTCTTC. This gives the protein CSVNLLAGGPPEQFF.

At least ten counts were recorded for this clonotype. V usage is TRBV7-9 and J usage is TRBJ1-3, with D unresolved. The V end was cut by 0 bases, the J end by 0 bases, with 3 bases between. CDR1 and CDR2 (germline): SEHNR, FQNEAQ (reference sequence). This CDR3 comprises 14 residues. The CDR3 DNA reads TGTGCCAGCAGCTTAGCCACCTCTGGAAACACCATATATTTT. This encodes CASSLATSGNTIYF.

This clonotype appeared many times. This chain's CDR3 is CAWSVHSGSSYEQYF. The CDR3 DNA reads TGTGCCTGGAGTGTACATAGCGGGAGCTCCTACGAGCAGTACTTC. The chain links TRBV30 to TRBJ2-7; TRBD2 matches at 9 bases. The CDR3 is 15 amino acids. With V trimmed by 0 bases and J by 0 bases, 3 bases remained unmatched. The germline gives CDR1 GTSNPN, CDR2 SVGIG (reference sequence).

This clonotype was counted ten times or more. This chain uses TRBV24-1 with TRBJ1-2; 9 bases line up with TRBD1. Germline loops: CDR1 KGHDR, CDR2 SFDVKD. Trimming removed 4 bases from V and 2 bases from J; junction bases left unmatched: 4. CDR3 length equals 15 residues. The CDR3 region has the DNA TGTGCCACCAGTGAGGCCGGGACAGGGAACTATGGCTACACCTTC. Its protein is CATSEAGTGNYGYTF.

This clonotype was seen more than once but under ten times. This chain links TRBV9 with TRBJ2-7; either TRBD1 or TRBD2 may fit D (5 bases each). The length of the CDR3 is 13 residues. Deletions cut 4 bases from V and 6 bases from J, with 14 bases between. CDR1 and CDR2 from the germline V gene are SGDLS and YYNGEE. The CDR3 loop reads CASSPRGGGEQYF. The CDR3 region has the DNA TGTGCCAGCAGCCCCCGTGGGGGTGGCGAGCAGTACTTC.

This clonotype showed up just a few times. This chain connects TRBV11-2 to TRBJ1-6; D is uncertain. Germline V gives CDR1 SGHAT, CDR2 FQNNGV. V was cut by 5 bases and J by 1 base, with 9 bases left in between. This CDR3 has 15 residues. In DNA, the CDR3 is TGTGCCAGCAGCATCGGGAGGTCCTATAATTCACCCCTCCACTTT. Translated, it gives CASSIGRSYNSPLHF.

This clonotype was observed many times. The rearrangement joins TRBV12-3 or TRBV12-4 to TRBJ2-7, with 10 nucleotides matching TRBD2. CDR3 size: 14 residues. The trim removed 2 bases at V and 6 bases at J, leaving 4 bases unmatched. The CDR3 DNA reads as TGTGCCAGCAGTTTACTAGCGGGAGAGGGCGAGCAGTACTTC. It is translated as CASSLLAGEGEQYF.

The table lists this clonotype with many counts. The V call is TRBV12-5, the J call TRBJ1-1; D may be TRBD1 (6 bases). From germline, CDR1 is LGHNT and CDR2 FRNRAP. The CDR3 contains 14 residues. V shed 6 bases and J shed 1 base, with 12 bases lying between them. CDR3 amino acids: CASGSGTSNTEAFF. The CDR3 nucleotides are TGTGCTAGTGGAAGCGGGACATCGAACACTGAAGCTTTCTTT. Full variable domain (outside the CDR3, taken from reference TRBV12-5 and TRBJ1-1): DARVTQTPRHKVTEMGQEVTMRCQPILGHNTVFWYRQTMMQGLELLAYFRNRAPLDDSGMPKDRFSAEMPDATLATLKIQPSEPRDSAVYFCASGSGTSNTEAFFGQGTRLTVV.

J is TRBJ2-2 and V is TRBV24-1; 7 positions agree with TRBD1. Germline loops: CDR1 KGHDR, CDR2 SFDVKD. V gave up 2 bases and J gave up 4 bases; unmatched junction bases: 6. This CDR3 contains 16 residues. The CDR3: CATSDSGQDLTGELFF. The CDR3 DNA is TGTGCCACCAGTGATTCCGGACAGGACCTCACCGGGGAGCTGTTTTTT.

Many counts were recorded for this clonotype. V is TRBV12-3 or TRBV12-4 and J is TRBJ2-5, with D possibly matching TRBD2 (5 bases). The CDR3 contains 15 residues. The V gene lost 7 bases and the J gene lost 4 bases, with 19 bases spanning the gap. The CDR3 reads CASTERTPSLETQYF. The DNA for the CDR3 is TGTGCCAGCACCGAAAGGACCCCTAGCCTAGAGACCCAGTACTTC.

This clonotype has ten or more counts. J is TRBJ2-5 and V is TRBV6-1; 12 nucleotides align to TRBD2. The V gene end was trimmed by 9 bases and the J gene end by 5 bases; junction bases not matched to a gene: 19. The CDR3 extends over 18 amino acids. Per germline, CDR1 MNHNS and CDR2 SASEGT. Here the CDR3 DNA reads TGTGCCAGTCAGGACAGGGGTGCTAGCGGGAGGGCTGGGGAGACCCAGTACTTC. Translated: CASQDRGASGRAGETQYF.

The table lists this clonotype with a few counts. The chain couples TRBV29-1 to TRBJ1-5, with TRBD1 matching 7 bases. V lost 7 bases to trimming and J lost 1 base; unmatched junction nucleotides: 4. The CDR3 loop spans 13 amino acids. Germline lookup yields CDR1 SQVTM and CDR2 ANQGSEA. The CDR3 here is CSAIQGSNQPQHF. CDR3 DNA: TGCAGCGCGATACAGGGGAGCAATCAGCCCCAGCATTTT.

This clonotype has more than one count but fewer than ten. The V gene is TRBV7-9, the J gene TRBJ1-1; the D gene is possibly TRBD1 (5 bases). The V gene lost 3 bases and the J gene lost 5 bases, with 16 bases spanning the gap. The CDR3 has 15 amino acids. Germline values: CDR1 SEHNR, CDR2 FQNEAQ (reference sequence). Here the CDR3 DNA reads TGTGCCAGCAGCTTTAGGCCGCCGCGGGGGACTGAAGCTTTCTTT. Translating gives CASSFRPPRGTEAFF.

A word on this clonotype: Possible read error: a much larger clone is one base away. The V gene is TRBV28, the J gene TRBJ1-4, with 7 nucleotides matching TRBD1. J lost 5 bases, V lost 5 bases, and 11 bases had no gene match. Germline values: CDR1 MDHEN, CDR2 SYDVKM. The CDR3 covers 16 residues. CDR3 loop: CASSPSGTVRNEKLFF. Here the CDR3 DNA reads TGTGCCAGCAGTCCCAGCGGGACAGTCCGAAATGAAAAACTGTTTTTT. The full variable domain, with the rest looked up from reference TRBV28 and TRBJ1-4, is DVKVTQSSRYLVKRTGEKVFLECVQDMDHENMFWYRQDPGLGLRLIYFSYDVKMKEKGDIPEGYSVSREKKERFSLILESASTNQTSMYLCASSPSGTVRNEKLFFGSGTQLSVL.

This clonotype has a count of ten or more. The rearrangement links TRBV7-3 to TRBJ1-6; 11 bases line up with TRBD1. This CDR3 comprises 16 residues. Trimming took 5 bases from V and 10 from J; bases not matched to a gene: 10. Germline lookup yields CDR1 SGHTA and CDR2 FQGTGA. In DNA form, the CDR3 reads TGTGCCAGCAGCCTACGGACAGGGGGCGTATCCTCACCCCTCCACTTT. Translation gives CASSLRTGGVSSPLHF. The whole variable domain, remainder taken from reference TRBV7-3 and TRBJ1-6, is GAGVSQTPSNKVTEKGKYVELRCDPISGHTALYWYRQSLGQGPEFLIYFQGTGAADDSGLPNDRFFAVRPEGSVSTLKIQRTERGDSAVYLCASSLRTGGVSSPLHFGNGTRLTVT.

The sample holds many counts of this clonotype. The chain is built from TRBV6-1 and TRBJ2-3; TRBD1 matches at 7 bases. The trim removed 5 bases at V and 9 bases at J, leaving 5 bases unmatched. Germline CDR1 MNHNS, CDR2 SASEGT. The CDR3 extends over 12 amino acids. The CDR3 here is CASSSPGQTQYF. In DNA form, the CDR3 reads TGTGCCAGCAGTTCCCCGGGACAGACGCAGTATTTT.